The clone carrying this T cell receptor (beta chain) was counted at least ten times. The hyperthyroidism patients had a new diagnosis of under 2 months' duration and were aged 18 to 65. A diagnosis was made from clinical symptoms together with serum thyroxine, TRAb, thyroid ultrasound and orbital computed tomography. More than 7.5 ml of fresh blood yielded the PBMCs by density gradient. V lost 6 bases and J 7 bases, leaving 13 bases between the germline ends. The V gene's germline CDR1 is SNHLY and CDR2 FYNNEI. The CDR3 sequence is 13 residues long. The data were obtained in a study of Graves' ophthalmopathy and Graves' hyperthyroidism. CDR3 regions of TCR beta were amplified from RNA transcripts. Second-round multiplex PCR followed a first-round RT-PCR using HTBI primers. TCRdb reprocessed the multiplex PCR reads with MiXCR, giving one entry per CDR3 protein. The sample contains 400,000 or so distinct CDR3 sequences, approximately 17% of which appear only once.

The sequencing input was peripheral blood. This chain connects TRBV2 to TRBJ1-5; a weak D match, TRBD1 (5 bases). This receptor was obtained from an adult woman with stable Graves' hyperthyroidism. The CDR3 reads CASRPGVWQPQHF. CDR3 nucleotide sequence: TGTGCCAGCAGGCCGGGGGTTTGGCAGCCCCAGCATTTT.